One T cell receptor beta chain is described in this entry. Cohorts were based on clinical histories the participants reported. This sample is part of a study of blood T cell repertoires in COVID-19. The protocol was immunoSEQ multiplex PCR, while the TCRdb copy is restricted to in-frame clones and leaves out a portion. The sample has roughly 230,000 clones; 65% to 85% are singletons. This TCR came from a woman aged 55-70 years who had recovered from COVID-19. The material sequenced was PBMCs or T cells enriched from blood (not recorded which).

CDR3 region: CASSLKGGQETQYF. The CDR3 DNA reads TGTGCCAGCAGTTTAAAGGGGGGGCAAGAGACCCAGTACTTC. The chain recombines TRBV27 with TRBJ2-5; a weak D match, TRBD2 (7 bases). CDR1 and CDR2 from the germline V gene are MNHEY and SMNVEV (reference sequence). This CDR3 spans 14 amino acids. The ends were cut back, 2 bases at V and 2 bases at J, with 9 bases in the middle.